The TCR beta chain described here comes from a study of vaccination effects on CD4 cells after COVID-19. Viral peptide pools were used in the ViraFEST assay to expand antigen-specific CD4+ T cells, and sequencing came afterward. Culturing for more than eight days preceded CD4+ T cell isolation. Nucleocapsid antibodies were negative in the vaccine recipients, who had never had SARS-CoV-2 infection. For each well, some 2 million PBMC were cultured with roughly 11 IU/ml IL-2 and 8 to 10 ug/ml peptides. This clone is labeled medium-sized. Its target is unknown. Libraries were prepared by immunoSEQ multiplex PCR; TCRdb keeps only in-frame clonotypes and omits some of them. The table lists under 30,000 clones, roughly 70% of them singletons. Study observations and caveats: Marked clonal contraction of both clone types appeared late after vaccination.

The clonotype originates from a human donor who received a COVID-19 vaccine. Source: CD4+ T cells from PBMCs cultured with HCoV-NL63 spike peptides, taken before COVID-19 vaccination.

The CDR3 is CASRGGLGDTGELFF. CDR3 bases: TGCGCCAGCAGGGGTGGATTGGGGGACACCGGGGAGCTGTTTTTT. This sequence joins TRBV10-1 and TRBJ2-2, with D perhaps being TRBD1 or TRBD2 (5 bases each). Germline CDR1 is WNHNN and CDR2 is SYGVQD (reference sequence). V lost 6 bases and J 3 bases, leaving 14 bases between the germline ends. The CDR3 extends over 15 amino acids.